This T cell receptor (beta chain) emerged from a study of blood T cell repertoires in COVID-19. About the study: Acute and convalescent COVID-19 samples came from the United States, Italy and Spain. T cells, B-cell-depleted T cells, or PBMCs supplied cDNA or gDNA.

There are 15 residues in the CDR3. V dropped 4 bases and J dropped 6 bases, with 18 bases sitting between them. Germline lookup yields CDR1 SGHDN and CDR2 FVKESK. Original data processing: Reference gene primer amplification yielded estimated nucleated cell counts. Generated by immunoSEQ multiplex PCR, the TCRdb table keeps only in-frame clones and is missing some. That table furnishes V, J and clone size, whereas the DNA furnished D and trimming. The sample comprises approximately 150,000 clones, roughly four fifths of which are singletons, and about 16% rests with the top ten. The sample comprised peripheral blood. The chain uses TRBV14 and TRBJ1-1, with D tentatively TRBD1 (6 bases). This TCR came from a human donor with acute or convalescent COVID-19. The donor label of this sample is uncertain. CDR3 sequence (DNA): TGTGCCAGCAGCCCCCGACAGGTACAGCGGCCTGAAGCTTTCTTT. It codes for CASSPRQVQRPEAFF.